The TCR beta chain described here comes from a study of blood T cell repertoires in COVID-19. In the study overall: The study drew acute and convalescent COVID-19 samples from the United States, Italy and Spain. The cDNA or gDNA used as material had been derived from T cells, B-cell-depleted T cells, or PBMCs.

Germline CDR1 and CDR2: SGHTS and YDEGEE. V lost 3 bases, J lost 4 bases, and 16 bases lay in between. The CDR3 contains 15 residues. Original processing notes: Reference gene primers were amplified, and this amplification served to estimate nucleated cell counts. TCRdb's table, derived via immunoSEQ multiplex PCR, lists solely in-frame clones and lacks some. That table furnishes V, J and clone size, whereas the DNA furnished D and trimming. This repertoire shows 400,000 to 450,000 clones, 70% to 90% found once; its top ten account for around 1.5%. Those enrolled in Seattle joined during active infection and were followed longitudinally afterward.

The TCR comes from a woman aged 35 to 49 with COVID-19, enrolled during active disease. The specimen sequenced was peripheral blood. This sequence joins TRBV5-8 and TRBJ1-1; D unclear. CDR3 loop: CASSYHSPGSTEAFF. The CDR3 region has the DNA TGTGCCAGCAGCTATCACAGTCCGGGGAGCACTGAAGCTTTCTTT. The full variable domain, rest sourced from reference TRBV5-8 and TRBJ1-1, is EAGVTQSPTHLIKTRGQQATLRCSPISGHTSVYWYQQALGLGLQFLLWYDEGEERNRGNFPPRFSGRQFPNYSSELNVNALELEDSALYLCASSYHSPGSTEAFFGQGTRLTVV.